This TCR beta chain originates from a study of early stage breast cancer tumors (dated 2017 in TCRdb). At the level of the whole study: Of the approximately 15 invasive breast tumors, roughly 12 were found to be estrogen receptor-positive, progesterone receptor-positive and HER2-negative. Of the roughly twelve ER+/PR+/HER2- tumors, eight were classified as invasive ductal carcinomas and four as invasive lobular carcinomas. On average, each sample had 8 to 10-fold read coverage. A total of 2,651,842 templates, representing 850,000 to 1,400,000 unique clonotypes, were detected across all samples. Results and caveats for the whole study, not just this receptor: Enriched TCRB sequences shared across patients were mostly commonly generated sequences, unlikely to play an important role in the tumor microenvironment. Compared with adjacent normal breast tissue, tumors had roughly 2.7-fold higher T cell density and higher clonality. Chain pairing and functional markers such as CD4, CD8 and FOXP3 were not captured by bulk genomic DNA sequencing of unsorted cells. Repertoires from blood resembled normal breast more closely than tumor, and using blood as a reference for each tissue separated tumor from normal in about 90% of the 16 patients. The small cohort size prevented analysis by tumor subtype.

The study profiled bulk TCR beta-chain repertoires in matched peripheral blood, tumor and adjacent normal breast tissue taken from over 15 patients with early-stage breast cancer. Before surgery, roughly 4.5-11 mL of whole blood was collected into EDTA tubes and then processed within 2 hours. Ficoll-Paque centrifugation in SepMate-50 tubes was used to isolate peripheral blood mononuclear cells. PBMCs were cryopreserved in around 90% FBS with about 10% DMSO in aliquots of roughly 1.9 to 4.5 million cells and stored in liquid nitrogen. The Qiagen AllPrep DNA/RNA Mini kit was used for genomic DNA extraction. V lost 4 bases and J lost 8 bases, and the count of bases not matched to a germline gene is 10. Spanning cysteine to phenylalanine, the CDR3 consists of 14 amino acids. The retained sequence is limited to the CDR3, 42 bases, with the frame set at the first base. The CDR1 and CDR2 encoded by the germline V gene are MDHEN and SYDVKM.

A remark on this clone: Its antigen is currently not known. No per-base quality is available; no much larger clone lies one base away.

Each sample was amplified in two independent genomic DNA replicates, using approximately 550 ng for blood and around 1.5 ug for tumor or normal breast. TCRB sequencing of genomic DNA was carried out with the ImmunoSeq Intro kit according to the manufacturer's instructions. Multiplex PCR ran roughly 30 cycles with proprietary primers and spike-in control sequences for absolute quantification. Single-end 150-bp reads were used to sequence an 87-bp fragment spanning the CDR3 and the flanking V and J genes. Each lane of an Illumina MiSeq using version 3.0 chemistry carried seven multiplexed samples, with two replicates per sample. The original pipeline was this. The vendor's proprietary pipeline handled the raw data processing, merging both replicates into a single result for each sample. To define clonotypes, the study grouped productive rearrangements that shared the V-gene family, CDR3 amino acid sequence and J-gene segment. Clonality was calculated as 1 minus the normalized Shannon entropy (Pielou evenness) of TCRB abundances. T cell density was estimated as total templates divided by the number of input cells, with the number of input cells inferred from the DNA input amount. Recon with default parameters was used to estimate total repertoire diversity and clonality. Clonotypes with over 0.1% abundance in tumor and at least 32-fold higher abundance in tumor than in normal breast were defined as tumor-enriched. This is the immuneACCESS table as TCRdb keeps it, with only in-frame sequences that have V and J called. A part of the clones is gone; compared with another copy, unresolved V genes explain less than half, and the rest is unexplained. D and trimming were read from the DNA, whereas the V and J calls and clone size are those reported in that table. This sample lists 69,000 or so clones; approximately 80% were detected once. 4.7% of the sample goes to the ten largest clones.

The sequence was collected from a person aged 35-50 years with breast cancer. The sequence links TRBV28 to TRBJ1-2; TRBD1 matches 7 bases in the middle. The source material was blood. The DNA is as follows: TGTGCCAGCAGTTCGGGACAGCCCTCGGGGGGCTACACCTTC. Its product reads: CASSSGQPSGGYTF.